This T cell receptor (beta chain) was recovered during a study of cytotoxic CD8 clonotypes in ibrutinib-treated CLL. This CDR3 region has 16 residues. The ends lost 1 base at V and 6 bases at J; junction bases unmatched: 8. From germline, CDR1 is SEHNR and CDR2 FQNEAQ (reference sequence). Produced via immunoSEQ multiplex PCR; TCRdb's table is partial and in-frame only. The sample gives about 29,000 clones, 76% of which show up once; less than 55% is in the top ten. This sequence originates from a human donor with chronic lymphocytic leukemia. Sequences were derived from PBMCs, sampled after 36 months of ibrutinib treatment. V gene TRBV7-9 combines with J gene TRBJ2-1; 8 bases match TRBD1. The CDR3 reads CASSLGQGALTNEQFF. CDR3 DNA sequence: TGTGCCAGCAGCTTAGGCCAGGGGGCCTTAACCAATGAGCAGTTCTTC.